Listed here is a single T cell receptor (beta chain). The antigen it recognizes is unknown. Within one base of it there is no much larger clone, and no base qualities were kept. Libraries were built with the immunoSEQ multiplex PCR assay. The authors' analysis ran thus. A statistical classification framework was built to diagnose cytomegalovirus status from the catalog of TCR beta chain sequences. TCRdb mirrors the immuneACCESS table, restricted to in-frame sequences. Some clones are absent from its copies; in checked studies, under half trace to an unresolved V gene, and the reason for the others is unknown. The V and J calls and clone size are taken from that table; D and trimming were inferred from the DNA. Within this sample are 250,000 to 300,000 clones, with about 86% of them counted one time only. The biggest ten clones account for roughly 1% of the sample. These data are taken from a study of cytomegalovirus exposure and HLA in healthy donors (dated by TCRdb to the late 2010s). In terms of the full investigation: According to a later analysis, the approximately 120 validation repertoires were produced on the same platform as the approximately 620 repertoires of the first cohort. The study aimed to test whether cataloging public T cell receptors could reveal signatures of past pathogen exposure. A separate validation cohort of roughly 110 different subjects was used in addition to the approximately 700-subject first cohort. To predict cytomegalovirus infection status, the study combined high-throughput TCR immunosequencing, statistical association of individual TCRs with disease status, and machine learning. Paper-wide results and their limitations: A total of 164 TCR beta chains were listed by the study as associated with cytomegalovirus. The classifier was reported to diagnose cytomegalovirus status with high specificity and sensitivity in both the original and validation cohorts. In vitro tests confirmed that a few of the cytomegalovirus-associated TCR beta chains recognize cytomegalovirus antigens. Most TCR sequences were seen in very few donors, while some public TCRs were found in many individuals. A later analysis had no HLA typing for the validation cohort, so co-occurrence there was scored across all 110 or so repertoires. According to the authors, the approach could potentially be generalized to other disease states and immunological phenotypes. Of the cluster scores, approximately 94% were above 0 in a later analysis, which found that TCRs clustered in the first cohort also tended to co-occur in the approximately 120 validation repertoires.

Separate from the roughly 650-subject first cohort, the validation cohort of over 90 subjects was the group to which the donors belonged. The CDR3 covers 14 residues, taking in both the cysteine and the phenylalanine. Only the CDR3 DNA stays, 42 bases, in frame from base 1. CDR1 SEHNR and CDR2 FQNEAQ were looked up in the germline V gene (reference sequence). V and J are truncated by 0 bases and 3 bases respectively, leaving an intervening sequence of 7 bases. The sample taken for sequencing was PBMCs. The V and J segments used are TRBV7-9 and TRBJ2-3; 5 matching bases give a weak D call of TRBD1. The sequence derives from a woman aged 18-29 years in good health and CMV-seronegative. In nucleotides, the sequence is TGTGCCAGCAGCTTAGCAGACAGAACAGATACGCAGTATTTT. It specifies CASSLADRTDTQYF. This CDR3, with the reference TRBV7-9 and TRBJ2-3 proteins standing in past its ends, gives the full variable domain DTGVSQNPRHKITKRGQNVTFRCDPISEHNRLYWYRQTLGQGPEFLTYFQNEAQLEKSRLLSDRFSAERPKGSFSTLEIQRTEQGDSAMYLCASSLADRTDTQYFGPGTRLTVL.